The 30 T cell receptor beta chains below all came from one sample that was sequenced in a study of control samples from healthy donors and cancer patients. Sequenced by immunoSEQ multiplex PCR; TCRdb stores in-frame clones only, minus some. The sample includes roughly 150,000 clones, 80% to 95% of them seen just once. The sample comprised blood. The origin of the receptors is a young man in good health.

The rearrangement joins TRBV9 to TRBJ2-1; D possibly corresponds to TRBD2 (6 bases). Per the germline V gene, CDR1 is SGDLS and CDR2 is YYNGEE. Trimming removed 0 bases from V and 6 bases from J, with 16 bases in between. The CDR3 spans 16 residues. For the CDR3, the DNA is TGTGCCAGCAGCGTAGCCGGGGGTCCATCCGGCAATGAGCAGTTCTTC. This gives the protein CASSVAGGPSGNEQFF.

The rearrangement joins TRBV19 to TRBJ1-2; D not certain. The CDR3 length is 15 residues. Trimming pared 1 base from V and 7 bases from J, leaving 16 bases between. Germline assignment: CDR1 LNHDA and CDR2 SQIVND (reference sequence). The CDR3 nucleotides are TGTGCCAGTAGTATAGGGCCAGAGAATTCGAGTGGCTACACCTTC. It translates to CASSIGPENSSGYTF.

This sequence joins TRBV19 and TRBJ2-7; a weak D match, TRBD2 (6 bases). Per the germline V gene, CDR1 is LNHDA and CDR2 is SQIVND (reference sequence). The CDR3 is made up of 16 amino acids. The V gene lost 0 bases and the J gene lost 0 bases, with 12 bases spanning the gap. CDR3 DNA sequence: TGTGCCAGTAGTATAGACGTCGGAGGGACCTCCTACGAGCAGTACTTC. Its protein product is CASSIDVGGTSYEQYF.

The chain is built from TRBV9 and TRBJ2-5; 8 bases are a match to TRBD1. Germline V gene sequence: CDR1 SGDLS, CDR2 YYNGEE. The CDR3 spans 17 residues. Trimming at V came to 4 bases and at J to 2 bases, leaving 13 bases not matched to a gene. For the CDR3, the DNA is TGTGCCAGCAGCATAGAGGGCGGCAGGGGGCCGCAAGAGACCCAGTACTTC. It translates to CASSIEGGRGPQETQYF.

V and J are TRBV24-1 and TRBJ1-5; D call uncertain. V lost 6 bases and J lost 4, with 6 bases in between. The CDR3 sequence is 12 residues long. CDR1 KGHDR and CDR2 SFDVKD come from the germline V gene. The CDR3 DNA follows: TGTGCCACCAGTCTCGGAAATCAGCCCCAGCATTTT. It codes for CATSLGNQPQHF.

The rearrangement uses TRBV3-1 (or the pseudogene TRBV3-2) and TRBJ1-2, with a weak D call TRBD1 (5 bases). The germline V gene encodes CDR1 LGHDT and CDR2 YNNKEL (reference sequence). V lost 2 bases, J lost 4 bases, and 17 bases lay in between. The CDR3 has 16 amino acids. The DNA of the CDR3 is TGTGCCAGCAGCCAAAATCCTCGCGGGACCCCCTATGGCTACACCTTC. Its protein is CASSQNPRGTPYGYTF.

The chain is built from TRBV5-4 and TRBJ2-5; D is possibly TRBD2 (5 bases). Trimming took 0 bases from V and 5 from J, leaving 8 bases between them. In germline, CDR1 is SGHNT, CDR2 YYREEE (reference sequence). The CDR3 is 13 residues long. Here the CDR3 reads CASSLDAGETQYF. CDR3 DNA: TGTGCCAGCAGCTTGGACGCGGGCGAGACCCAGTACTTC. Combining the CDR3 with reference TRBV5-4 and TRBJ2-5 gives the whole variable domain ETGVTQSPTHLIKTRGQQVTLRCSSQSGHNTVSWYQQALGQGPQFIFQYYREEENGRGNFPPRFSGLQFPNYSSELNVNALELDDSALYLCASSLDAGETQYFGPGTRLLVL.

The rearrangement joins TRBV19 to TRBJ2-1; D perhaps matches TRBD2 (5 bases). The CDR3 is 15 residues long. Trimming left V 3 bases short and J 3 bases short, with 12 bases between. Per the germline V gene, CDR1 is LNHDA and CDR2 is SQIVND (reference sequence). This CDR3 reads CASSILPGNYNEQFF. CDR3 nucleotide sequence: TGTGCCAGTAGTATCCTCCCGGGGAACTACAATGAGCAGTTCTTC.

This rearrangement joins TRBV4-2 to TRBJ1-4; 9 bases are a match to TRBD1. CDR1 and CDR2 (germline): LGHNA, YNFKEQ. The V segment lost 2 bases and the J segment 7 bases; nucleotides outside the gene matches: 11. This CDR3 comprises 17 residues. As DNA, the CDR3 is TGTGCCAGCAGCCAACCTTCGACAGGGGGTGTTCCTGAAAAACTGTTTTTT. This codes for CASSQPSTGGVPEKLFF.

This clone was recorded only once. This chain joins TRBV5-1 and TRBJ2-2; perhaps TRBD1 as D (7 bases). Germline assignment: CDR1 SGHRS and CDR2 YFSETQ. This CDR3 is 15 amino acids long. Trimming cost V 4 bases and J 2 bases, with 12 bases left between them. The CDR3 nucleotides read TGCGCCAGCAGCCCCAGGGGGGATAACACCGGGGAGCTGTTTTTT. Protein: CASSPRGDNTGELFF.

This sequence joins TRBV19 and TRBJ2-5; no firm D call. The germline gives CDR1 LNHDA, CDR2 SQIVND (reference sequence). V lost 5 bases, J lost 1 base, and 11 bases lay in between. CDR3 length equals 14 residues. In DNA form, the CDR3 reads TGTGCCAGTAGTTGGGTGGGTAGCCAAGAGACCCAGTACTTC. The encoded protein is CASSWVGSQETQYF.

The chain is built from TRBV12-5 and TRBJ1-6, with D unclear. The CDR3 is 12 residues long. V was trimmed by 6 bases and J by 10 bases, leaving 10 bases between them. The germline gives CDR1 LGHNT, CDR2 FRNRAP. The CDR3 here is CASGDGRSPLHF. CDR3 coding DNA: TGTGCTAGTGGCGACGGGAGGTCACCCCTCCACTTT.

The V call is TRBV27, the J call TRBJ1-2; the match to TRBD1 covers 9 bases. After removal of 5 bases from V and 1 base from J, the junction contained 8 bases not matched to a gene. Germline loops: CDR1 MNHEY, CDR2 SMNVEV (reference sequence). The CDR3 is 16 amino acids. The chain's CDR3 is CASSPYRGRGNYGYTF. CDR3 bases: TGTGCCAGCAGTCCCTACAGGGGGCGCGGTAACTATGGCTACACCTTC.

The V and J genes are TRBV18 and TRBJ2-2, with a possible D match to TRBD1 (5 bases). V was pared by 5 bases and J by 4 bases, with 11 bases between. CDR1 and CDR2 (germline): KGHSH, LQKENI. This CDR3 is built from 14 residues. The CDR3 region is CASSSRDSTGELFF. CDR3 DNA: TGTGCCAGCTCATCCAGGGATTCCACCGGGGAGCTGTTTTTT. Looking up the rest from reference TRBV18 and TRBJ2-2 gives the full variable domain: NAGVMQNPRHLVRRRGQEARLRCSPMKGHSHVYWYRQLPEEGLKFMVYLQKENIIDESGMPKERFSAEFPKEGPSILRIQQVVRGDSAAYFCASSSRDSTGELFFGEGSRLTVL.

This chain connects TRBV30 to TRBJ1-1; 8 nucleotides agree with TRBD1. V gave up 8 bases and J gave up 6 bases; unmatched junction bases: 11. From germline, CDR1 is GTSNPN and CDR2 SVGIG (reference sequence). CDR3 length equals 13 residues. CDR3 in DNA: TGTGCCGGTAGACCAGGGGGCGCGGCTGAAGCTTTCTTT. It is translated as CAGRPGGAAEAFF.

The chain is built from TRBV12-3 or TRBV12-4 and TRBJ1-4; D is unresolved. Trimming removed 2 bases at V and 4 bases at J, with 5 bases between. CDR3 size: 13 residues. As DNA, the CDR3 is TGTGCCAGCAGTTTAACAGATAATGAAAAACTGTTTTTT. It yields the protein CASSLTDNEKLFF.

The chain joins TRBV7-9 to TRBJ1-1, with D hard to call. Germline lookup yields CDR1 SEHNR and CDR2 FQNEAQ (reference sequence). V was cut by 4 bases and J by 11 bases, with 11 bases left in between. The CDR3 length is 11 residues. In DNA, the CDR3 is TGTGCCAGCAGCTCGGCCCTTGGGGCTTTCTTT. It yields the protein CASSSALGAFF.

V is TRBV12-5 and J is TRBJ1-4; D is ambiguous. Trimming took 1 base from V and 8 from J, leaving 17 bases between them. Germline V gene data show CDR1 as LGHNT and CDR2 as FRNRAP. The CDR3 has 16 residues. CDR3 in DNA: TGTGCTAGTGGTTTGGAGGTTTTCAATTCTTTCGAAAAACTGTTTTTT. It specifies CASGLEVFNSFEKLFF.

The chain has TRBV4-1 and TRBJ1-1; possibly TRBD1 for D (6 bases). V was pared by 2 bases and J by 7 bases, with 14 bases between. The germline gives CDR1 MGHRA, CDR2 YSYEKL. The CDR3 has 14 amino acids. CDR3 in amino acids: CASSQNREIGEAFF. DNA for the CDR3: TGCGCCAGCAGCCAAAACAGGGAGATCGGTGAAGCTTTCTTT.

The chain uses TRBV11-3 and TRBJ2-7; TRBD2 matches 7 bases. CDR1 and CDR2 (germline): SGHNT, YENEEA. V lost 1 base to trimming and J lost 7 bases; unmatched junction nucleotides: 4. This CDR3 has 13 residues. The CDR3 is CASSLVALAEQYF. CDR3 nucleotide sequence: TGTGCCAGCAGCTTAGTTGCACTAGCGGAGCAGTACTTC.

The chain has TRBV11-2 and TRBJ1-6, with 7 nucleotides matching TRBD1. In germline, CDR1 is SGHAT, CDR2 FQNNGV. V lost 6 bases and J lost 7; bases outside the gene matches: 9. CDR3 length equals 15 residues. CDR3: CASSRQGWGNSPLHF. The CDR3 DNA is TGTGCCAGCAGTCGACAGGGTTGGGGAAATTCACCCCTCCACTTT.

This chain connects TRBV4-1 to TRBJ2-2; TRBD2 might be the D (5 bases). In germline, CDR1 is MGHRA, CDR2 YSYEKL. Trimming removed 1 base from V and 2 bases from J, with 8 bases in between. This CDR3 has 15 residues. In DNA, the CDR3 is TGCGCCAGCAGCCAAGTTCGGGATAACACCGGGGAGCTGTTTTTT. Residues: CASSQVRDNTGELFF.

The rearrangement joins TRBV7-9 to TRBJ2-2; 7 bases align to TRBD1. CDR1 is SEHNR, CDR2 FQNEAQ, per germline (reference sequence). Unmatched junction bases numbered 8, after V lost 4 bases and J lost 6 bases. The CDR3 totals 15 residues. CDR3 coding DNA: TGTGCCAGCAGCTCGGGACAGCGAAGGGCCGGGGAGCTGTTTTTT. This sequence encodes CASSSGQRRAGELFF.

This clone was observed once. The V and J genes are TRBV3-1 (or the pseudogene TRBV3-2) and TRBJ2-5, with 10 bases matching TRBD2. CDR1 is LGHDT, CDR2 YNNKEL, per germline (reference sequence). The CDR3 runs to 16 residues. After removal of 8 bases from V and 4 bases from J, the junction contained 13 bases not matched to a gene. In nucleotides, the CDR3 is TGTGCCAGCTCGAACCTAGCGGGAGAGGTGGGAGAGACCCAGTACTTC. Translated: CASSNLAGEVGETQYF.

This clone was observed a single time. The chain recombines TRBV4-3 with TRBJ2-2; TRBD2 is a possible D gene (5 bases). The CDR3 has 16 residues. Per the germline V gene, CDR1 is LGHNA and CDR2 is YSLEER. Trimming shortened V by 0 bases and J by 0 bases, and 8 bases separated the two germline ends. CDR3 residues: CASSQETGTNTGELFF. CDR3 nucleotide sequence: TGCGCCAGCAGCCAAGAAACGGGAACGAACACCGGGGAGCTGTTTTTT.

The J gene is TRBJ1-2, the V gene TRBV6-5; 7 bases align to TRBD1. J gave up 4 bases and V 2 bases, and 4 bases lay outside the gene matches. Germline CDR1 and CDR2: MNHEY and SVGAGI. This CDR3 spans 14 amino acids. In nucleotides, the CDR3 is TGTGCCAGCAGTTACCGGAACAGGGGCTATGGCTACACCTTC. Amino acids: CASSYRNRGYGYTF.

This rearrangement joins TRBV4-2 to TRBJ1-6, with 12 positions matching TRBD1. With 2 bases clipped from V and 7 bases from J, the junction kept 6 bases outside the gene matches. CDR3 size: 17 residues. From germline, CDR1 is LGHNA and CDR2 YNFKEQ. The CDR3 sequence is CASSQRTGTGGNSPLHF. For the CDR3, the DNA is TGTGCCAGCAGCCAAAGGACCGGGACAGGGGGCAATTCACCCCTCCACTTT.

This clone was picked up a small number of times. This chain connects TRBV30 to TRBJ1-1, with D perhaps matching TRBD1 (5 bases). Germline V CDR1 and CDR2: GTSNPN, SVGIG (reference sequence). V lost 6 bases and J 7 bases, leaving 15 bases between the germline ends. The CDR3 extends over 12 amino acids. For the CDR3, the DNA is TGTGCCTGTCTTGCGGGGCCGCTTGAAGCTTTCTTT. It encodes CACLAGPLEAFF.

The CDR3 loop reads CASSQLRRSQPQHF. CDR3 nucleotide sequence: TGCGCCAGCAGCCAACTCCGTAGGAGTCAGCCCCAGCATTTT. The chain employs TRBV4-1 and TRBJ1-5; D is ambiguous. CDR3 length: 14 residues. Trimming removed 2 bases at V and 6 bases at J, with 11 bases between. From germline, CDR1 is MGHRA and CDR2 YSYEKL.

This clone has only one observation. The chain has TRBV21-1 and TRBJ2-3; the table's D call, TRBD2, was not checked against the DNA. TRBV21-1 is a pseudogene segment. This CDR3 has 14 amino acids. The CDR3 sequence: CASSTGGTTDTQYF. The CDR3 DNA reads as TGTGCCAGCAGCACCGGGGGAACCACAGATACGCAGTATTTT.